Presented here are 14 T cell receptor beta chains from one specimen sequenced in a study of identifying expanded T cells in peripheral blood. Clones were sequenced by immunoSEQ multiplex PCR, and TCRdb holds only the in-frame ones, with some missing. This repertoire shows around 78,000 clones, about four fifths found once; its top ten account for around 19%. The sample comprised blood. All receptors come from a person aged 18-70 years in good health.

The rearrangement uses TRBV5-1 and TRBJ2-1, with 7 bases identical to TRBD1. The V gene's germline CDR1 is SGHRS and CDR2 YFSETQ. The CDR3 has 11 amino acids. J lost 12 bases, V lost 0 bases, and 0 bases had no gene match. CDR3 DNA sequence: TGCGCCAGCAGCTTGGGGGACAGGCAGTTCTTC. Protein: CASSLGDRQFF.

The rearrangement links TRBV11-2 to TRBJ1-1; no clear D. The ends were cut back, 0 bases at V and 5 bases at J, with 16 bases in the middle. Looked up from germline, CDR1 is SGHAT and CDR2 is FQNNGV. The CDR3 has 16 residues. CDR3 amino acids: CASSLDFGQRRTEAFF. The CDR3 DNA reads as TGTGCCAGCAGCTTAGATTTCGGGCAAAGGAGGACTGAAGCTTTCTTT.

The chain has TRBV6-4 and TRBJ2-3; D might be TRBD2 (6 bases). V lost 0 bases and J lost 0, with 7 bases in between. The V gene's germline CDR1 is MRHNA and CDR2 SNTAGT. The CDR3 consists of 15 residues. The CDR3 DNA reads TGTGCCAGCAGTGACTCCGGGACTAGCACAGATACGCAGTATTTT. It specifies CASSDSGTSTDTQYF.

The chain combines TRBV18 with TRBJ2-7; 8 bases are shared with TRBD1. The length of the CDR3 is 14 residues. CDR1 is KGHSH and CDR2 is LQKENI in the germline V gene. Germline trimming cut 3 bases from V and 0 bases from J; bases unmatched to any gene: 1. The CDR3 sequence is CASSPGQASYEQYF. The CDR3 nucleotides read TGTGCCAGCTCACCGGGACAGGCCTCCTACGAGCAGTACTTC.

This clone was seen more than once but under ten times. The chain couples TRBV7-9 to TRBJ2-2; 11 positions agree with TRBD2. Germline CDR1 reads SEHNR; CDR2 reads FQNEAQ (reference sequence). CDR3 length equals 16 residues. Trimming removed 6 bases from V and 8 bases from J; junction bases left unmatched: 11. The CDR3 loop reads CASRPPSGTSGGELFF. In DNA, the CDR3 is TGTGCCAGCAGGCCGCCTTCCGGGACTAGCGGTGGGGAGCTGTTTTTT.

The V and J genes are TRBV28 and TRBJ1-2; 10 bases agree with TRBD1. The CDR3 consists of 14 residues. Losses at the gene ends were 4 bases for V and 8 bases for J; bases not matched to a gene: 7. CDR1 is MDHEN, CDR2 SYDVKM, per germline. The CDR3: CASSSGQGVWGYTF. As DNA, the CDR3 is TGTGCCAGCAGTTCCGGACAGGGGGTTTGGGGCTACACCTTC.

The table lists this clone with a count of one. The chain recombines TRBV5-4 with TRBJ2-7; 7 nucleotides agree with TRBD2. J gave up 3 bases and V 1 base, and 7 bases lay outside the gene matches. The CDR3 is 15 amino acids. Germline V gene data show CDR1 as SGHNT and CDR2 as YYREEE (reference sequence). CDR3 in amino acids: CASSLPGGGDYEQYF. In DNA form, the CDR3 reads TGTGCCAGCAGCTTGCCCGGCGGGGGAGACTACGAGCAGTACTTC.

The rearrangement joins TRBV27 to TRBJ2-1, with a possible D match to TRBD2 (5 bases). The germline CDR1 and CDR2 sequences are MNHEY and SMNVEV (reference sequence). The CDR3 is 15 amino acids. V lost 5 bases and J lost 1, with 12 bases in between. The CDR3 loop is CASSPSGQSYNEQFF. The CDR3 nucleotides read TGTGCCAGCAGTCCAAGCGGCCAGTCCTACAATGAGCAGTTCTTC.

The V gene is TRBV30, the J gene TRBJ1-1; D is possibly TRBD1 (6 bases). Germline V gene sequence: CDR1 GTSNPN, CDR2 SVGIG (reference sequence). The CDR3 loop spans 12 amino acids. The V gene lost 5 bases and the J gene lost 4 bases, with 11 bases spanning the gap. CDR3 bases: TGTGCCTGGGGACAGTCCCCCACTGAAGCTTTCTTT. Translation: CAWGQSPTEAFF.

This clone appeared a single time. The rearrangement uses TRBV7-3 and TRBJ2-1; 8 positions match TRBD2. Unmatched junction bases numbered 6, after V lost 5 bases and J lost 3 bases. The CDR3 contains 15 residues. Germline-derived CDR1 and CDR2 are SGHTA and FQGTGA. The CDR3 spells CASSPSGSSYNEQFF. CDR3 in DNA: TGTGCCAGCAGCCCAAGCGGGAGTAGCTACAATGAGCAGTTCTTC.

This chain links TRBV5-6 with TRBJ2-5; D may be TRBD2 (6 bases). Per germline, CDR1 SGHDT and CDR2 YYEEEE. V shed 0 bases and J shed 5 bases, with 14 bases lying between them. This CDR3 is built from 15 residues. CDR3 coding DNA: TGTGCCAGCAGCTTGGTGGCTCCGGGGGAGGAGACCCAGTACTTC. Protein: CASSLVAPGEETQYF.

CDR3 region: CASSSHGTELNFYGYTF. Written as DNA, the CDR3 is TGCGCCAGCAGCTCGCACGGGACAGAGCTCAATTTCTATGGCTACACCTTC. The chain couples TRBV4-3 to TRBJ1-2, with 7 bases that match TRBD1. CDR3 size: 17 residues. CDR1 is LGHNA and CDR2 is YSLEER in the germline V gene. Trimming removed 5 bases from V and 4 bases from J; junction bases left unmatched: 16.

This chain connects TRBV7-3 to TRBJ2-1; the D gene is possibly TRBD1 (6 bases). This CDR3 contains 14 residues. CDR1 and CDR2 (germline): SGHTA, FQGTGA. The germline V and J ends were trimmed by 5 bases and 4 bases, with 12 bases remaining between them. The CDR3 nucleotides read TGTGCCAGCAGCACTGGGACACAATACAATGAGCAGTTCTTC. This encodes CASSTGTQYNEQFF.

V gene TRBV14 combines with J gene TRBJ2-7, with TRBD2 as a possible D gene (5 bases). The CDR3 runs to 16 residues. Germline CDR1 SGHDN, CDR2 FVKESK. Trimming left V 1 base short and J 5 bases short, with 18 bases between. The CDR3 spells CASSQAELEGRHEQYF. CDR3 DNA sequence: TGTGCCAGCAGCCAAGCAGAACTAGAGGGTAGACACGAGCAGTACTTC.